This entry concerns a single T cell receptor (beta chain). The target of this receptor is not known. Base qualities were left out, and no much larger clone turns up one base away. The cohort comprised 710 or so healthy bone marrow donors. All cohort members were sampled while nominally healthy, although unrecorded immune exposures were likely present. The donor was CMV seronegative and was included in the group of about 400 seronegative cohort members. Every donor gave a peripheral blood sample, and the peripheral blood mononuclear cells from that sample were used for TCR beta sequencing. Genomic DNA was extracted from the blood cell samples with the Qiagen DNeasy Blood Extraction Kit. This sample is part of a study of cytomegalovirus exposure and HLA in healthy donors (dated by TCRdb to about 2017). Describing the broader study: An earlier analysis of approximately 550 of the donors reported more than 250 Gb of sequence data and 117 million unique TCR beta sequences from roughly 180 million T cells. The aim of the study was to test whether cataloging public T cell receptors could identify signatures of past pathogen exposure. Rather than drawing on any new phenotypic data, the later analysis identified candidate immune exposures from TCR beta sequences and the way those sequences occurred across donors. An earlier analysis of 500 to 650 of the donors applied high-throughput TCR beta sequencing to assess whether each TCR beta V gene segment acted as functional or pseudogenic. HLA typing covered class I and class II loci at four-digit resolution. Of the roughly 400 genotyped donors, approximately 83% fell in the genetic ancestry cluster associated with self-reported Caucasian donors. Donor age, sex, ethnicity and CMV serostatus were compiled together with the repertoire data. A later genetic analysis took genome-wide SNP genotypes for about three fifths of the roughly 670 donors and used that subset as a discovery cohort. Approximately 330 gigabases of sequencing data and 70 million to 100 million unique TCR sequences made up an early release that covered roughly 670 HLA-typed donors. Every discovery cohort repertoire had been produced on one sequencing platform. On average, roughly 250,000 unique TCR beta nucleotide sequences were sequenced per donor among 398 genotyped donors of the cohort, with about 19% of those sequences being non-productive. Typing coverage varied by locus: about 620-630 donors for A, B, C, DRB1 and DQB1; more than 500 for DQA1; over 600 for DPA1; roughly 470 for DPB1. About five DR-DQ haplotypes were treated as single units for association and clustering because of strong linkage in the cohort. Along with the 666-subject first cohort, a separate validation cohort of around 120 different subjects was used. The T cell repertoires of several hundred subjects were profiled by immunosequencing and related to cytomegalovirus serostatus. To predict cytomegalovirus infection status, the study combined high-throughput TCR immunosequencing, statistical association of individual TCRs with disease status, and machine learning. A later analysis re-examined previously published TCR beta repertoires from about 670 donors and added high-resolution HLA genotyping to investigate patterns of TCR occurrence. Findings and caveats that apply to the study as a whole: The only immune exposure information available for the cohort was CMV serostatus. Correlated functional status among segregating V segments might reflect linkage disequilibrium, but an unknown experimental factor could not be ruled out. A further reported finding was that TCR beta sequences accurately predicted the HLA-A and HLA-B alleles for most subjects in the first cohort. According to a later genetic analysis, donors in an Asian-associated ancestry cluster had fewer N-insertions in productive TCRs than the roughly 670-donor mean. Because counts were too low, seventeen rarely observed V segments, including chromosome 9 orphons, were left out of the earlier analysis of a few hundred of the donors. In a later analysis, HLA-associated TCR beta chains were found to be more clonally expanded and to have lower generation probabilities than equally common non-associated chains. In a later analysis, 15,000 to 20,000 TCR beta sequences were associated with specific HLA alleles at a false discovery rate of 0.05. Some IMGT-functional V segments, including TRBV6-2 and TRBV6-3, could not be distinguished by the 87-base-pair reads and were therefore excluded. Several of the top co-occurrence clusters appeared to be linked to parvovirus B19, influenza, CMV and Epstein-Barr virus, according to a later analysis. A later genetic analysis associated a missense DCLRE1C variant with V-gene and J-gene trimming of TCR beta chains, and an independent cohort replicated the association. In vitro tests confirmed that three of the cytomegalovirus-associated TCR beta chains recognize cytomegalovirus antigens. The authors suggested that the approach could potentially be generalized to other disease states and immunological phenotypes. The cohort was sequenced for TCR beta chains only, and without alpha or paired-chain data the features that could be detected were limited. An earlier analysis of approximately 570 of the donors showed that most TCR beta V segments appeared in productive rearrangements either about 87% or about 30% of the time, which broadly matched IMGT annotations. According to a later analysis, most CMV-associated TCR beta chains appeared to be HLA-restricted, and the HLA associations seemed to be driven largely by CMV exposure. The study listed 164 TCR beta chains as associated with cytomegalovirus. Across donors, most TCR sequences were observed very rarely, whereas some public TCRs were present in many individuals. In a later analysis, the rate of TCR association differed among HLA loci, with DRB1 alleles having the most associated TCRs and HLA-C alleles having the fewest. A cluster of highly shared sequence variants was judged likely to represent a technical artifact of the sequencing pipeline. Because HLA typing was unavailable for some donors at each locus, only the typed subset was used in association tests. Presence/absence analyses assumed roughly uniform sequencing depth across donors, an assumption that may not hold. When HLA alleles, especially DR and DQ, strongly co-occurred, TCR associations were difficult to assign to individual alleles. Cytomegalovirus status was reported to be diagnosed by the classifier with high specificity and sensitivity in both the original and validation cohorts.

In the germline V gene, CDR1 corresponds to SNHLY and CDR2 to FYNNEI. There are 15 amino acids in the CDR3, from cysteine to phenylalanine inclusive. This entry keeps only the CDR3 DNA: 45 bases, framed from base 1. Clipping removes 2 bases from V and 3 bases from J, with 5 as the unmatched junction base count. Libraries were made using the immunoSEQ multiplex PCR assay. The multiplex PCR relied on a mix of 60 forward primers for TCR Vbeta segments and 13 reverse primers for TCR Jbeta segments. The CDR3 region of rearranged TCR beta genes was amplified from genomic DNA by a multiplex PCR assay. The amplified TCR beta libraries were sequenced on the Illumina HiSeq System as 87-base-pair reads. Turning to the authors' computational methods: Across the 670 or so repertoires, a later analysis counted about 81 million unique TCR beta chains, approximately 10 million of which were shared by at least two donors. To remove PCR and sequencing errors, raw reads were error-corrected and collapsed into unique sequences using a nearest-neighbor algorithm that merged closely related sequences. Alignment of CDR3 sequences to IMGT reference sequences was used to assign V, D and J gene segments. For a sequence to be retained, at least a six-nucleotide match to both a V gene segment and a J gene segment was required. Rearrangements were classified as productive when the CDR3 lacked stop codons and remained in frame with V and J, and all other rearrangements were classified as non-productive. CDR3 was defined by IMGT convention, running from the second conserved V-encoded cysteine to the conserved J-encoded phenylalanine. In an earlier analysis of 587 of the donors, sequences lacking an unambiguous match to a single V gene segment were excluded. An earlier analysis of several hundred of the donors called V segments functional above 56.7% productive rearrangements and segregating when the between-donor standard deviation exceeded 5%. To diagnose cytomegalovirus status from the catalog of TCR beta chain sequences, a statistical classification framework was built. V and J gene assignment, in a later analysis, came from comparing TCR nucleotide sequences with IMGT/GENE-DB human TR gene sequences. The TCRdist pipeline was used in a later analysis to assign CDR3 sequences and most-parsimonious VDJ recombination scenarios. A later analysis defined each TCR beta chain by its CDR3 amino acid sequence plus V-gene family, and excluded reads lacking a unique V-gene family. In a later analysis, 500 to 700 highly shared, low-generation-probability nucleotide sequences were removed to address suspected cross-contamination and a sequencing artifact. For each public chain, a later analysis derived a clonal expansion index from normalized ranks of inferred template counts within each repertoire. In a later analysis, generation probabilities were computed using a VDJ recombination model fitted to out-of-frame rearrangements, and the results were checked against IGoR. In a later analysis, hypergeometric tests were used to score TCR-TCR, TCR-HLA and TCR-CMV co-occurrence, with a repertoire-size bias correction applied to TCR pairs. False discovery rates were estimated in a later analysis by permuting HLA or CMV assignments 20 times. A later analysis grouped co-occurring TCRs with DBSCAN, adding TCRdist sequence similarity when clustering within HLA-allele-positive subsets. For co-occurrence clustering, repertoires with fewer than 30,000 or more than 120,000 public chains were excluded, along with a handful of repertoires with anomalous nucleotide sharing. In its TCRdb copy, this immuneACCESS table keeps in-frame sequences only and misses some clones. Where compared with another copy, unresolved V genes explain less than half of these, and the others have no known cause. From that table come the V and J calls and clone size; the DNA was used to work out D and trimming. A total of about 150,000 clones appear in this sample, roughly 75% of them only once. 1.3% to 1.5% of the sample is held by the ten biggest clonotypes.

The chain is encoded by TRBV2 joined to TRBJ2-7, with 9 middle bases fitting TRBD1. The sequence was collected from a man younger than 30 in good health and CMV-seronegative. Sequences were obtained from PBMCs. The bases read TGTGCCAGCAGTGAACCGGGGGACAGGGACTACGAGCAGTACTTC. Translated, this gives CASSEPGDRDYEQYF.